The next 10 T cell receptor beta chains were all read from a single sample in a study of a mutant IDH1 vaccine in newly diagnosed glioma (dated by TCRdb to the early 2020s). Receptors were amplified or captured by the immunoSEQ multiplex PCR assay. TCRdb provides this immuneACCESS table in a form limited to in-frame rearrangements. Some clones are lacking; in checked studies, under half of them reflect an unresolved V gene, and why the rest are absent is not known. The sample profile shows 99,000 or so clones; around 90% of them were found once. Under 0.7% of the sample is in the top ten clones. The meaning of the sample's time point label: baseline, week 1 (first vaccination visit). The sample's treatment or condition label, in plain terms: pre-vaccination baseline after standard-of-care therapy. The material was PBMCs, obtained from a glioma patient treated with radiotherapy, temozolomide or both. Source of these receptors: a woman in her forties or fifties with glioma.

This rearrangement joins TRBV5-1 to TRBJ2-3, with TRBD2 matching over 10 bases. The V and J ends lost 3 bases and 4 bases, in that order; junction bases with no gene match: 5. CDR3 length equals 15 residues. CDR1 SGHRS and CDR2 YFSETQ come from the germline V gene. CDR3 amino acids: CASSSAGGRADTQYF. CDR3 sequence (DNA): TGCGCCAGCAGCTCAGCGGGAGGGAGGGCAGATACGCAGTATTTT.

This clone was recorded a few times. This rearrangement joins TRBV7-3 to TRBJ1-1; D gene uncertain. The CDR3 length is 14 residues. Trimming took off 2 bases at V and 1 base at J, with 8 bases between the two ends. CDR1 and CDR2 (germline): SGHTA, FQGTGA. CDR3 in DNA: TGTGCCAGCAGCTTATCAGGAGAGAACACTGAAGCTTTCTTT. Translated: CASSLSGENTEAFF. The whole variable domain, remainder taken from reference TRBV7-3 and TRBJ1-1, is GAGVSQTPSNKVTEKGKYVELRCDPISGHTALYWYRQSLGQGPEFLIYFQGTGAADDSGLPNDRFFAVRPEGSVSTLKIQRTERGDSAVYLCASSLSGENTEAFFGQGTRLTVV.

The rearrangement joins TRBV27 to TRBJ1-2; D ambiguous. The CDR3 runs 13 residues. The V end lost 3 bases, the J end lost 4 bases, and 9 bases lay between the germline ends. CDR1 is MNHEY and CDR2 is SMNVEV in the germline V gene (reference sequence). The CDR3 region has the DNA TGTGCCAGCAGTTTTGGACGGACCTATGGCTACACCTTC. Translating gives CASSFGRTYGYTF.

The rearrangement links TRBV5-1 to TRBJ2-2; no firm D call. The CDR3 has 14 residues. CDR1 and CDR2 from the germline V gene are SGHRS and YFSETQ. The V end was cut by 5 bases, the J end by 7 bases, with 15 bases between. This CDR3 reads CASRLVGRSGELFF. DNA for the CDR3: TGCGCCAGCAGGCTGGTGGGCAGAAGCGGGGAGCTGTTTTTT.

The chain couples TRBV19 to TRBJ2-1; D ambiguous. There are 15 residues in the CDR3. Germline V gene sequence: CDR1 LNHDA, CDR2 SQIVND (reference sequence). Trimming took off 3 bases at V and 0 bases at J, with 9 bases between the two ends. The CDR3 nucleotides are TGTGCCAGTAGTATTGTGGTAAGCTCCTACAATGAGCAGTTCTTC. This sequence encodes CASSIVVSSYNEQFF.

J is TRBJ1-6 and V is TRBV30, with D perhaps matching TRBD1 (5 bases). The germline V gene encodes CDR1 GTSNPN and CDR2 SVGIG (reference sequence). V dropped 8 bases and J dropped 7 bases, with 18 bases sitting between them. CDR3 length equals 14 residues. CDR3 bases: TGTGCCGGTAATGTGGGGGGACGGAATTCACCCCTCCACTTT. Protein sequence: CAGNVGGRNSPLHF.

The chain links TRBV30 to TRBJ2-5; 9 bases are shared with TRBD2. Germline loops: CDR1 GTSNPN, CDR2 SVGIG (reference sequence). This CDR3 is 15 amino acids long. Unmatched junction bases numbered 10, after V lost 3 bases and J lost 5 bases. CDR3 protein: CAWRRAGGAFETQYF. DNA for the CDR3: TGTGCCTGGAGAAGGGCGGGAGGGGCGTTTGAGACCCAGTACTTC.

The genes are TRBV5-1 and TRBJ2-5; TRBD2 matches 12 bases. CDR1 and CDR2 from the germline V gene are SGHRS and YFSETQ. The CDR3 is 16 amino acids. The V gene end was trimmed by 2 bases and the J gene end by 5 bases; junction bases not matched to a gene: 7. This chain's CDR3 is CASSLVPSGRGETQYF. Written as DNA, the CDR3 is TGCGCCAGCAGCTTAGTACCTAGCGGGAGGGGCGAGACCCAGTACTTC.

The CDR3 is CASSAGQGYEQYF. CDR3 nucleotides: TGTGCCAGCAGTGCGGGACAGGGATACGAGCAGTACTTC. J is TRBJ2-7 and V is TRBV28; 9 bases line up with TRBD1. Germline lookup yields CDR1 MDHEN and CDR2 SYDVKM. The CDR3 consists of 13 residues. V gave up 5 bases and J gave up 4 bases; unmatched junction bases: 3.

The V and J genes are TRBV5-4 and TRBJ1-1; 8 bases match TRBD1. Germline CDR1 SGHNT, CDR2 YYREEE (reference sequence). CDR3 length equals 15 residues. V shed 2 bases and J 5 bases; nucleotides not matched to a gene: 8. The CDR3: CASSFGTGMGTEAFF. DNA for the CDR3: TGTGCCAGCAGCTTCGGGACAGGTATGGGAACTGAAGCTTTCTTT.